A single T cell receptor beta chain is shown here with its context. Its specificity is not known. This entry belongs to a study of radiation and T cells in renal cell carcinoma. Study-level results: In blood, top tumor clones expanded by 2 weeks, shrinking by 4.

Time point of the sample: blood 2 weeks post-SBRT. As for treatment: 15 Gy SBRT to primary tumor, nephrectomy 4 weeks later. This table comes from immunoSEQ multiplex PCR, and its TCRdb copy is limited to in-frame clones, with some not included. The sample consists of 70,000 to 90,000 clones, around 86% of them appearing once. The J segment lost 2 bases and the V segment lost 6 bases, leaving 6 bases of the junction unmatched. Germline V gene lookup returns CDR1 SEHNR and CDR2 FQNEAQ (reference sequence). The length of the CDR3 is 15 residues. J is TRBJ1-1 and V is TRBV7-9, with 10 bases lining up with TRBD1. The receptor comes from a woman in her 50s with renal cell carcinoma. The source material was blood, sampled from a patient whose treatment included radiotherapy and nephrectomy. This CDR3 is CASSSRTGGNTEAFF. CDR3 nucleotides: TGTGCCAGCAGTTCTAGGACAGGGGGTAACACTGAAGCTTTCTTT.